Each of the 14 T cell receptor beta chains below was sequenced from the same sample in a study of T-cell reconstitution after alpha-beta-depleted transplantation in children. Preparation of the TCRbeta library used unique molecular identifiers. One entry per CDR3 protein results from TCRdb running MiXCR on the PCR reads. The table records nearly 550,000 distinct CDR3 sequences, around 18% of them present only once. Sequencing was performed on PBMCs from the stem cell graft donor, taken from the stem cell graft. The receptors here all came from a human donor who donated a stem cell graft to a child with acute lymphoblastic leukemia.

The rearrangement uses TRBV7-9 and TRBJ1-1; 7 nucleotides match TRBD1. Germline trimming cut 5 bases from V and 1 base from J; bases unmatched to any gene: 7. This CDR3 spans 15 amino acids. CDR1 is SEHNR and CDR2 is FQNEAQ in the germline V gene (reference sequence). CDR3 coding DNA: TGTGCCAGCAGCGCCCCCGGGACAGAGAACACTGAAGCTTTCTTT. This codes for CASSAPGTENTEAFF. Using reference TRBV7-9 and TRBJ1-1 for the parts outside the CDR3, the full variable domain is DTGVSQNPRHKITKRGQNVTFRCDPISEHNRLYWYRQTLGQGPEFLTYFQNEAQLEKSRLLSDRFSAERPKGSFSTLEIQRTEQGDSAMYLCASSAPGTENTEAFFGQGTRLTVV.

The CDR3 sequence: CASSLHGGYEQYF. CDR3 nucleotide sequence: TGTGCCAGCAGCCTACACGGCGGCTACGAGCAGTACTTC. V usage is TRBV5-6 and J usage is TRBJ2-7; no clear D. The CDR3 consists of 13 residues. Germline CDR1 SGHDT, CDR2 YYEEEE. Trimming took 4 bases from V and 3 from J, leaving 11 bases between them.

This chain uses TRBV25-1 with TRBJ2-7; 7 bases are shared with TRBD1. The V segment lost 4 bases and the J segment 6 bases; nucleotides outside the gene matches: 12. The CDR3 loop spans 15 amino acids. The V gene's germline CDR1 is MGHDK and CDR2 SYGVNS. The chain's CDR3 is CASSAYRTGSSEQYF. The CDR3 DNA sequence: TGTGCCAGCAGTGCTTACCGGACAGGAAGCAGCGAGCAGTACTTC.

This clonotype was counted between two and nine times. The J gene is TRBJ2-3, the V gene TRBV5-1; 7 bases are shared with TRBD2. The germline gives CDR1 SGHRS, CDR2 YFSETQ. The CDR3 totals 15 residues. The ends lost 0 bases at V and 3 bases at J; junction bases unmatched: 4. The CDR3 region is CASSLGGRRTDTQYF. The CDR3 nucleotides read TGCGCCAGCAGCTTGGGCGGGAGAAGAACAGATACGCAGTATTTT.

The chain has TRBV15 and TRBJ1-1; the D is unclear. Trimming left V 3 bases short and J 5 bases short, with 19 bases between. The CDR3 totals 16 residues. CDR1 is LNHNV and CDR2 is YYDKDF in the germline V gene (reference sequence). In DNA, the CDR3 is TGTGCCACCAGCAGGTCTGCAGGTCTCATCGGAACTGAAGCTTTCTTT. Protein sequence: CATSRSAGLIGTEAFF.

This clonotype was counted only a few times. The chain links TRBV2 to TRBJ2-6; a weak D match, TRBD1 (6 bases). The V end was cut by 1 base, the J end by 3 bases, with 7 bases between. The CDR3 extends over 15 amino acids. Germline loops: CDR1 SNHLY, CDR2 FYNNEI. CDR3 region: CASSEGGRGANVLTF. The DNA for the CDR3 is TGTGCCAGCAGTGAAGGGGGGCGTGGGGCCAACGTCCTGACTTTC.

The chain uses TRBV4-1 and TRBJ1-3; possibly TRBD1 for D (6 bases). The CDR3 totals 18 residues. Germline V lookup: CDR1 MGHRA, CDR2 YSYEKL. V was shortened by 1 base and J by 0 bases, with 16 bases between the two germline ends. CDR3 in amino acids: CASSQALLTGSSGNTIYF. In nucleotides, the CDR3 is TGCGCCAGCAGCCAAGCCCTACTTACAGGGAGCTCTGGAAACACCATATATTTT.

The chain employs TRBV13 and TRBJ2-1; TRBD2 agrees at 10 bases. Germline CDR1 PRHDT, CDR2 FYEKMQ (reference sequence). Unmatched junction bases numbered 13, after V lost 5 bases and J lost 0 bases. This CDR3 contains 19 residues. The CDR3 reads CASSPEGSGRLSSYNEQFF. The CDR3 region has the DNA TGTGCCAGCAGCCCCGAGGGTAGCGGGAGGCTGAGCTCCTACAATGAGCAGTTCTTC.

This clonotype appeared a few times. The chain couples TRBV9 to TRBJ1-2; D remains ambiguous. There are 15 residues in the CDR3. V shed 4 bases and J shed 2 bases, with 15 bases lying between them. Germline V gives CDR1 SGDLS, CDR2 YYNGEE. The CDR3 loop reads CASSPHLGVNYGYTF. The DNA for the CDR3 is TGTGCCAGCAGCCCCCATCTTGGGGTAAACTATGGCTACACCTTC.

This clonotype occurred many times. The chain has TRBV12-3 or TRBV12-4 and TRBJ2-1, with 10 bases aligning to TRBD2. V was clipped by 3 bases and J by 7 bases; unmatched bases: 6. CDR3 length: 15 residues. The CDR3: CASSFTSGTRNEQFF. CDR3 in DNA: TGTGCCAGCAGTTTTACTAGCGGGACCCGGAATGAGCAGTTCTTC.

This chain uses TRBV12-3 or TRBV12-4 with TRBJ2-1; no definite D call. CDR3 length: 13 residues. V gave up 2 bases and J gave up 8 bases, with 10 bases separating them. CDR3 DNA: TGTGCCAGCAGTTTAAGACCCCTCGATGAGCAGTTCTTC. It translates to CASSLRPLDEQFF.

This clonotype was seen a handful of times. V is TRBV6-1 and J is TRBJ2-3; the match to TRBD2 covers 8 bases. Germline trimming cut 6 bases from V and 2 bases from J; bases unmatched to any gene: 19. The CDR3 consists of 19 residues. Germline V gene sequence: CDR1 MNHNS, CDR2 SASEGT. The CDR3 here is CASRGSGGGGTRSTDTQYF. Written as DNA, the CDR3 is TGTGCCAGCAGGGGGTCGGGGGGCGGGGGGACTAGGTCCACAGATACGCAGTATTTT.

This clonotype came up a few times. The chain recombines TRBV15 with TRBJ2-7; weak D call: TRBD1 (7 bases). The CDR3 covers 14 residues. Germline CDR1 and CDR2: LNHNV and YYDKDF (reference sequence). V was cut by 0 bases and J by 4 bases, with 10 bases left in between. The CDR3 DNA sequence: TGTGCCACCAGCAGAGACAGGGGGGTTTACGAGCAGTACTTC. It codes for CATSRDRGVYEQYF.

V gene TRBV7-6 combines with J gene TRBJ2-7, with a weak D call TRBD1 (6 bases). The V gene's germline CDR1 is SGHVS and CDR2 FNYEAQ. V lost 4 bases to trimming and J lost 2 bases, with 12 bases between them. The CDR3 extends over 14 amino acids. The CDR3 here is CASSSLTGTYEQYF. In nucleotides, the CDR3 is TGTGCCAGCAGCTCCTTGACAGGAACCTACGAGCAGTACTTC.